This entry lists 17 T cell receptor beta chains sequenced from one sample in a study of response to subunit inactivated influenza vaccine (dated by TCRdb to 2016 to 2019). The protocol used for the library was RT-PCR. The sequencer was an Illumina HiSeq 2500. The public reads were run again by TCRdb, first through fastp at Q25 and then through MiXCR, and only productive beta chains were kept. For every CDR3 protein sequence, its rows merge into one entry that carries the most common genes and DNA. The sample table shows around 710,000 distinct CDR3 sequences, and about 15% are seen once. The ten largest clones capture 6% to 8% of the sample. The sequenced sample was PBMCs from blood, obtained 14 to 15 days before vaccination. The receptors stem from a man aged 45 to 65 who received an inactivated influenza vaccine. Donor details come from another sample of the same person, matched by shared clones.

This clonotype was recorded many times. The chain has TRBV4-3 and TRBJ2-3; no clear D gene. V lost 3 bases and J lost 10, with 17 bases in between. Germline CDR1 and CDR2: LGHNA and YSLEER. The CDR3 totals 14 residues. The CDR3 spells CASSHEKVGRPQYF. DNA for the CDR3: TGCGCCAGCAGCCACGAGAAGGTGGGCCGTCCGCAGTATTTT.

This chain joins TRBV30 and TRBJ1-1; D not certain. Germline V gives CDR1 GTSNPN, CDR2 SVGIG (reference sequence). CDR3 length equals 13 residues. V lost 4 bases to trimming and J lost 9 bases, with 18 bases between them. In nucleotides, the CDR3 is TGTGCCTGGAATACAAAGGGCAGTCGTAAAGCTTTCTTT. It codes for CAWNTKGSRKAFF. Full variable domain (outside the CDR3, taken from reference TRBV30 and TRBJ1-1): SQTIHQWPATLVQPVGSPLSLECTVEGTSNPNLYWYRQAAGRGLQLLFYSVGIGQISSEVPQNLSASRPQDRQFILSSKKLLLSDSGFYLCAWNTKGSRKAFFGQGTRLTVV.

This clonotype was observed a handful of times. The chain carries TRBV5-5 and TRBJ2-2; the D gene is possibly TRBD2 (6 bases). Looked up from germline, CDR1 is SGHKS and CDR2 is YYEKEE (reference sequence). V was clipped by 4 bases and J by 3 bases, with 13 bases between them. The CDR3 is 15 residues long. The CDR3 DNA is TGTGCCAGCAGCCCCGCGGGACTCCACACCGGGGAGCTGTTTTTT. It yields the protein CASSPAGLHTGELFF.

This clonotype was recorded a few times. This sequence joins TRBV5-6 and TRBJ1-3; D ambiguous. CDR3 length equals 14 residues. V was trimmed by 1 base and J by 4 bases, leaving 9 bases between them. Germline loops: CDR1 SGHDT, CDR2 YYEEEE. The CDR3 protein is CASSLTAKGNTIYF. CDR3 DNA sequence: TGTGCCAGCAGCTTGACCGCTAAAGGAAACACCATATATTTT.

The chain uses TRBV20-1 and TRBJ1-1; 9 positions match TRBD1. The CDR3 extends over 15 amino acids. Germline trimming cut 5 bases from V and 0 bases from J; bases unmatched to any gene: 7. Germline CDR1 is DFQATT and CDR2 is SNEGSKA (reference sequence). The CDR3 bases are TGCAGTGCTTTAAGACAGGGGGGCATGAACACTGAAGCTTTCTTT. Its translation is CSALRQGGMNTEAFF.

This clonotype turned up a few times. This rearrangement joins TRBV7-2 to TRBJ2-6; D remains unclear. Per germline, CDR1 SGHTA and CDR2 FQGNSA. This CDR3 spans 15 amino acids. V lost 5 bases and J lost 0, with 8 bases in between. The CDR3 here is CASSRHHSGANVLTF. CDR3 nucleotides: TGTGCCAGCAGCCGACACCACTCTGGGGCCAACGTCCTGACTTTC.

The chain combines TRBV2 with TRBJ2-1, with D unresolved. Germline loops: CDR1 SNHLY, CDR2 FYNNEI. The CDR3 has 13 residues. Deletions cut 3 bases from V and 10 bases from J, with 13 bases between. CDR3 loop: CASSESLAREQFF. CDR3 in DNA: TGTGCCAGCAGTGAGAGCTTAGCTCGGGAGCAGTTCTTC.

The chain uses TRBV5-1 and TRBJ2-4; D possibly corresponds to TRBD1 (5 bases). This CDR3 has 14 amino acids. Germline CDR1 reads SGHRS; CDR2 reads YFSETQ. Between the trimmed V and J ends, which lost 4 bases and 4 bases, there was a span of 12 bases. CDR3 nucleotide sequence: TGCGCCAGCAGCCTTTGGGGCCAGAAAAACATTCAGTACTTC. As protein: CASSLWGQKNIQYF.

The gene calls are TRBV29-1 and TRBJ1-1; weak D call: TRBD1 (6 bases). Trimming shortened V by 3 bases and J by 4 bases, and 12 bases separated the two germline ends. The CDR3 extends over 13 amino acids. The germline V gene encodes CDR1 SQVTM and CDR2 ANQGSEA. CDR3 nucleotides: TGCAGCGTTGAGGGTAGGGGGGGCACTGAAGCTTTCTTT. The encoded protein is CSVEGRGGTEAFF.

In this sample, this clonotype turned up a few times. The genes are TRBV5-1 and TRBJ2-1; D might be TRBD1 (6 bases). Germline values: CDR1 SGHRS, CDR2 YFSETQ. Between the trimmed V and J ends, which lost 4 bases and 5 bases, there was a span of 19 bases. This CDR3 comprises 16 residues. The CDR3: CASSGEVAGAHNEQFF. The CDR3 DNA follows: TGCGCCAGCAGCGGCGAGGTGGCAGGGGCCCACAATGAGCAGTTCTTC. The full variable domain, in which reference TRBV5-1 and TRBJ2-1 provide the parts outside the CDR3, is KAGVTQTPRYLIKTRGQQVTLSCSPISGHRSVSWYQQTPGQGLQFLFEYFSETQRNKGNFPGRFSGRQFSNSRSEMNVSTLELGDSALYLCASSGEVAGAHNEQFFGPGTRLTVL.

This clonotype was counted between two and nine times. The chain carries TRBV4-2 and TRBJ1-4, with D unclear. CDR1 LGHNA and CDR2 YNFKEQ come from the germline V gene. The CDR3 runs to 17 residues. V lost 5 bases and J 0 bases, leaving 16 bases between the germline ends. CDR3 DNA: TGTGCCAGCAGCGGATCCCTCACCGATCCAACTAATGAAAAACTGTTTTTT. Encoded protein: CASSGSLTDPTNEKLFF.

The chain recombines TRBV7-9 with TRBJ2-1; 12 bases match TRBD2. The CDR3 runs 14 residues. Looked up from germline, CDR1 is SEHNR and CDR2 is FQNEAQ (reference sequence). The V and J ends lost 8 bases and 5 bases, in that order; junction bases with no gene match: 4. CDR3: CASSGLAGNNEQFF. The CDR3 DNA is TGTGCCAGCTCAGGACTAGCGGGAAACAATGAGCAGTTCTTC.

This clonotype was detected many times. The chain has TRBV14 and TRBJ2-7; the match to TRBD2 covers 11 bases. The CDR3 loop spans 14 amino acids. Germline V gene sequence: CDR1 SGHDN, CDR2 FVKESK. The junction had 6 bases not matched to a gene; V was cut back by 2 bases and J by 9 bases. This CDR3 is CASSQSLAGGGQYF. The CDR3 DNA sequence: TGTGCCAGCAGCCAAAGTCTAGCGGGAGGTGGGCAGTACTTC.

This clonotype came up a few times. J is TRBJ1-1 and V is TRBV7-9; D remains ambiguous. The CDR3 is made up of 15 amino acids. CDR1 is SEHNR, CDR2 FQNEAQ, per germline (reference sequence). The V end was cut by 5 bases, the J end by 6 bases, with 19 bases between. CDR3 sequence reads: CASSPRTEVTAEAFF. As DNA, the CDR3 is TGTGCCAGCAGCCCAAGGACGGAGGTCACGGCTGAAGCTTTCTTT.

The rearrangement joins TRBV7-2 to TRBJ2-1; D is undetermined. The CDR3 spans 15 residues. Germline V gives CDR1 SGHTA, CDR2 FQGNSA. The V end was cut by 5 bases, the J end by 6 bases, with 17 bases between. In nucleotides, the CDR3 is TGTGCCAGCAGCCAAACCGGGCTTAATGGCAATGAGCAGTTCTTC. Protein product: CASSQTGLNGNEQFF.

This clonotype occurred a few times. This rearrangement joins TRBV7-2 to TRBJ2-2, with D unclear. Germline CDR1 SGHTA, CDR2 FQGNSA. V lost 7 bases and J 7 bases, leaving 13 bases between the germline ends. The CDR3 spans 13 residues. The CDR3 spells CASTRLPSGELFF. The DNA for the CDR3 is TGTGCCAGCACCCGTTTGCCCAGCGGGGAGCTGTTTTTT.

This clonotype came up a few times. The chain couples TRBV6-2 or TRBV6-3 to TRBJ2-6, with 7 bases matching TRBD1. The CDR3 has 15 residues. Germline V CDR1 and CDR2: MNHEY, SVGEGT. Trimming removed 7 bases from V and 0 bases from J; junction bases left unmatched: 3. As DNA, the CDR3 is TGTGCCAGCACCCGACAGGGCTCTGGGGCCAACGTCCTGACTTTC. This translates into CASTRQGSGANVLTF.